This T cell receptor beta chain was observed in a study of control samples from healthy donors and cancer patients. The table lists this clone with a count of one. The junction departs from germline at one end; a sequencing error may be responsible. Profiled with immunoSEQ multiplex PCR; TCRdb holds only in-frame clones, not every one. The repertoire includes 150,000 to 200,000 clones, around nine tenths of them detected once, and about 1.7% sits in the top ten. Germline V gene sequence: CDR1 LNHNV, CDR2 YYDKDF (reference sequence). The CDR3 has 14 residues. The receptor comes from a man aged 18 to 35 in good health. J is TRBJ2-5 and V is TRBV15; D is uncertain. Sequencing was done on a sample of blood. In DNA form, the CDR3 reads TGTGCCACCAGCAGAGGAACCGCGCAAGCGACCCAGTACTTC. It specifies CATSRGTAQATQYF.